This passage covers 20 T cell receptor beta chains from one sample sequenced in a study of T cell changes during pregnancy in multiple sclerosis. Measured with immunoSEQ multiplex PCR; TCRdb has only the in-frame clones, and not every one. The top ten hold around 0.8% of the sample, which has around 56,000 clones, approximately 90% seen once. The sample was CD4+ T cells from peripheral blood mononuclear cells, taken in the first trimester of pregnancy. All receptors come from a female donor with multiple sclerosis, enrolled in a pregnancy study.

This chain joins TRBV7-6 and TRBJ2-4; 12 nucleotides agree with TRBD2. Per germline, CDR1 SGHVS and CDR2 FNYEAQ. V lost 5 bases to trimming and J lost 1 base; unmatched junction nucleotides: 12. This CDR3 contains 19 residues. CDR3: CASSPISSGGAVAKNIQYF. The CDR3 DNA sequence: TGTGCCAGCAGCCCAATCTCTAGCGGGGGGGCCGTGGCCAAAAACATTCAGTACTTC.

The chain recombines TRBV14 with TRBJ2-5; D may be TRBD1 (5 bases). The V end was cut by 4 bases, the J end by 2 bases, with 11 bases between. The CDR3 spans 14 residues. From germline, CDR1 is SGHDN and CDR2 FVKESK. The CDR3 here is CASSPLGPQETQYF. The DNA for the CDR3 is TGTGCCAGCAGCCCGTTGGGGCCACAAGAGACCCAGTACTTC.

This clone appeared a single time. This sequence joins TRBV6-6 and TRBJ1-2; D unresolved. The ends were cut back, 0 bases at V and 5 bases at J, with 10 bases in the middle. Germline CDR1 MNHNY, CDR2 SVGAGI (reference sequence). CDR3 length: 14 amino acids. The CDR3 region has the DNA TGTGCCAGCAGTTACTCCCGACACCTTTATGGCTACACCTTC. The encoded protein is CASSYSRHLYGYTF.

The J gene is TRBJ1-5, the V gene TRBV5-6; possibly TRBD1 for D (5 bases). This CDR3 comprises 15 residues. V dropped 0 bases and J dropped 4 bases, with 11 bases sitting between them. Germline CDR1 reads SGHDT; CDR2 reads YYEEEE. As DNA, the CDR3 is TGTGCCAGCAGCTTGGGCAGGGAGGGGAATCAGCCCCAGCATTTT. It is translated as CASSLGREGNQPQHF.

The rearrangement uses TRBV29-1 and TRBJ1-2; D remains ambiguous. Germline V lookup: CDR1 SQVTM, CDR2 ANQGSEA. The CDR3 sequence is 13 residues long. V gave up 4 bases and J gave up 3 bases, with 12 bases separating them. The CDR3: CSVGARLHYGYTF. CDR3 nucleotide sequence: TGCAGCGTTGGAGCGCGGCTACACTATGGCTACACCTTC.

In regard to this clone: The same CDR3 arises from other DNA sequences in this sample as well. The chain has TRBV2 and TRBJ1-1; D not certain. CDR3 size: 12 residues. The germline gives CDR1 SNHLY, CDR2 FYNNEI. The V end lost 8 bases, the J end lost 2 bases, and 9 bases lay between the germline ends. DNA for the CDR3: TGTGCCAGCGGAACGGGTAACACTGAAGCTTTCTTT. Its protein is CASGTGNTEAFF.

The chain uses TRBV6-5 and TRBJ1-5; possible D gene TRBD1, 6 bases. V dropped 0 bases and J dropped 7 bases, with 10 bases sitting between them. This CDR3 has 14 residues. CDR1 and CDR2 (germline): MNHEY, SVGAGI. The CDR3 nucleotides are TGTGCCAGCAGTTACTCCAACAGGGACCAGCCCCAGCATTTT. Its translation: CASSYSNRDQPQHF.

Only a few counts were recorded for this clone. V is TRBV7-2 and J is TRBJ1-5, with D possibly TRBD1 on 5 matching bases. The CDR3 is 13 amino acids. Germline loops: CDR1 SGHTA, CDR2 FQGNSA. The V gene lost 8 bases and the J gene lost 6 bases, with 14 bases spanning the gap. This CDR3 reads CASGARGGQPQHF. CDR3 nucleotides: TGTGCCAGCGGCGCTCGCGGGGGTCAGCCCCAGCATTTT.

This chain joins TRBV6-6 and TRBJ2-5; unclear D gene. The CDR3 covers 13 residues. The germline V gene encodes CDR1 MNHNY and CDR2 SVGAGI (reference sequence). Trimming shortened V by 8 bases and J by 2 bases, and 12 bases separated the two germline ends. CDR3 loop: CASSSGLQETQYF. CDR3 bases: TGTGCCAGCTCATCTGGGCTACAAGAGACCCAGTACTTC.

This chain uses TRBV7-6 with TRBJ1-5; 7 nucleotides match TRBD1. Germline CDR1 and CDR2: SGHVS and FNYEAQ. The V and J ends lost 5 bases and 0 bases, in that order; junction bases with no gene match: 16. The CDR3 consists of 19 residues. CDR3 DNA sequence: TGTGCCAGCAGCCTAAACCCCGGACAGGCTCAGGATAGCAATCAGCCCCAGCATTTT. Translation: CASSLNPGQAQDSNQPQHF.

This chain uses TRBV7-8 with TRBJ2-2, with a tentative D call TRBD2 (6 bases). The CDR3 contains 15 residues. Trimming shortened V by 5 bases and J by 2 bases, and 12 bases separated the two germline ends. Per the germline V gene, CDR1 is SGHVS and CDR2 is FQNEAQ. The CDR3 is CASSRERLNTGELFF. The CDR3 DNA reads as TGTGCCAGCAGCCGGGAGAGGCTAAACACCGGGGAGCTGTTTTTT.

The chain couples TRBV7-2 to TRBJ1-5, with D perhaps matching TRBD1 (6 bases). This CDR3 has 15 amino acids. Trimming removed 4 bases from V and 7 bases from J, with 17 bases in between. Germline loops: CDR1 SGHTA, CDR2 FQGNSA. CDR3 in amino acids: CASSSRGGQGQPQHF. CDR3 coding DNA: TGTGCCAGCAGCTCGAGGGGGGGCCAGGGCCAGCCCCAGCATTTT.

There are a few counts of this clone. The chain employs TRBV4-1 and TRBJ1-5; 8 nucleotides agree with TRBD1. V dropped 2 bases and J dropped 4; count of bases not matched to a gene: 4. Germline V gene lookup returns CDR1 MGHRA and CDR2 YSYEKL. This CDR3 spans 15 amino acids. CDR3 residues: CASSQTGTGNQPQHF. The DNA for the CDR3 is TGCGCCAGCAGCCAAACAGGGACAGGAAATCAGCCCCAGCATTTT.

This clone has a handful of counts. The genes are TRBV5-5 and TRBJ1-3; no definite D call. V lost 3 bases and J 0 bases, leaving 7 bases between the germline ends. The CDR3 has 14 residues. Germline loops: CDR1 SGHKS, CDR2 YYEKEE (reference sequence). The CDR3 DNA reads as TGTGCCAGCAGCTATTTAAACTCTGGAAACACCATATATTTT. It encodes CASSYLNSGNTIYF.

CDR3 in DNA: TGTGCCAGCAGTTACTCGCGGACAGCGACGCCCCAGCATTTT. This sequence encodes CASSYSRTATPQHF. The chain uses TRBV6-5 and TRBJ1-5; tentative D call: TRBD1 (6 bases). CDR3 length: 14 amino acids. V was cut by 0 bases and J by 9 bases, with 12 bases left in between. Germline V gene data show CDR1 as MNHEY and CDR2 as SVGAGI.

The rearrangement uses TRBV14 and TRBJ1-4, with D tentatively TRBD1 (5 bases). The ends were cut back, 8 bases at V and 3 bases at J, with 10 bases in the middle. CDR3 length: 13 amino acids. Germline V gene lookup returns CDR1 SGHDN and CDR2 FVKESK. CDR3 sequence: CASAGGPNEKLFF. The CDR3 DNA sequence: TGTGCCAGCGCGGGGGGACCTAATGAAAAACTGTTTTTT.

The rearrangement links TRBV2 to TRBJ2-7, with no clear D. From germline, CDR1 is SNHLY and CDR2 FYNNEI. The V and J ends lost 4 bases and 3 bases respectively, with 19 bases between them. CDR3 length equals 16 residues. In DNA form, the CDR3 reads TGTGCCAGCAGTGGCCCCCCGTACAGTATACTCTACGAGCAGTACTTC. It encodes CASSGPPYSILYEQYF.

This sequence joins TRBV5-1 and TRBJ1-2; 8 bases are a match to TRBD1. J gave up 4 bases and V 4 bases, and 3 bases lay outside the gene matches. Per germline, CDR1 SGHRS and CDR2 YFSETQ. CDR3 size: 13 residues. The CDR3 loop is CASSPDRAYGYTF. The CDR3 DNA sequence: TGCGCCAGCAGCCCGGACAGGGCCTATGGCTACACCTTC.

This clone appeared once. This chain connects TRBV6-5 to TRBJ1-2; D is undetermined. Germline V gives CDR1 MNHEY, CDR2 SVGAGI. V was shortened by 2 bases and J by 0 bases, with 10 bases between the two germline ends. The CDR3 covers 15 residues. The CDR3 region has the DNA TGTGCCAGCAGTTACGGTCGGTTAGCTAACTATGGCTACACCTTC. The encoded protein is CASSYGRLANYGYTF.

This chain joins TRBV2 and TRBJ1-5; D gene uncertain. The germline V gene encodes CDR1 SNHLY and CDR2 FYNNEI. V lost 4 bases to trimming and J lost 1 base, with 14 bases between them. The CDR3 is made up of 16 amino acids. CDR3 sequence (DNA): TGTGCCAGCAGTGGAGCGTCGGTGAGGAGCAATCAGCCCCAGCATTTT. Its protein is CASSGASVRSNQPQHF.